One sample yielded the 3 T cell receptor beta chains listed below, sequenced in a study of cytomegalovirus exposure and HLA in healthy donors. PCR amplification relied on 60 Vbeta primers (plus 13 Jbeta primers). Sequencing used immunoSEQ multiplex PCR; TCRdb keeps in-frame clones, though not all of them. The table lists 99,000 or so clones, 76% of them singletons, with 5% to 6% in the top ten. The sequenced material came from PBMCs. These receptors were collected from a woman between 18 and 29 years old in good health and CMV-seropositive.

The rearrangement uses TRBV7-6 and TRBJ2-2, with 7 bases matching TRBD2. Unmatched junction bases numbered 4, after V lost 1 base and J lost 5 bases. This CDR3 is built from 15 residues. Germline assignment: CDR1 SGHVS and CDR2 FNYEAQ. The CDR3 loop is CASSLERGGTGELFF. In DNA, the CDR3 is TGTGCCAGCAGCTTAGAGCGGGGAGGAACCGGGGAGCTGTTTTTT.

The CDR3 sequence is CSVAGTSAYNEQFF. The CDR3 DNA reads TGCAGCGTCGCCGGGACTAGCGCCTACAATGAGCAGTTCTTC. J is TRBJ2-1 and V is TRBV29-1, with TRBD2 matching over 10 bases. The junction had 4 bases not matched to a gene; V was cut back by 6 bases and J by 2 bases. There are 14 residues in the CDR3. Germline assignment: CDR1 SQVTM and CDR2 ANQGSEA.

This rearrangement joins TRBV29-1 to TRBJ1-2; 10 nucleotides agree with TRBD1. Trimming removed 5 bases from V and 5 bases from J; junction bases left unmatched: 11. This CDR3 contains 15 residues. Looked up from germline, CDR1 is SQVTM and CDR2 is ANQGSEA. The DNA for the CDR3 is TGCAGCGTTCCCCTCCGGGACAGGGGTGGGTATGGCTACACCTTC. The encoded protein is CSVPLRDRGGYGYTF.